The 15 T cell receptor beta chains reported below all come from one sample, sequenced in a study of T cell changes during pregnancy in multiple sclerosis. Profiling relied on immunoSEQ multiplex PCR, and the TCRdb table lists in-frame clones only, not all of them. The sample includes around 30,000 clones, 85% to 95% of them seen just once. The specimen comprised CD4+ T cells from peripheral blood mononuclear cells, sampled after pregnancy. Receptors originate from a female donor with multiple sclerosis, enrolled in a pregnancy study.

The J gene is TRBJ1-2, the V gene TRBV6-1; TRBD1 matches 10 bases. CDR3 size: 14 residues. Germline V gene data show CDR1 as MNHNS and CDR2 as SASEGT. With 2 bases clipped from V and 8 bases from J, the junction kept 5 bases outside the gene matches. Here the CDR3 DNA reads TGTGCCAGCAGTGAACCCGGGACAGGGGAAGGCTACACCTTC. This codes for CASSEPGTGEGYTF.

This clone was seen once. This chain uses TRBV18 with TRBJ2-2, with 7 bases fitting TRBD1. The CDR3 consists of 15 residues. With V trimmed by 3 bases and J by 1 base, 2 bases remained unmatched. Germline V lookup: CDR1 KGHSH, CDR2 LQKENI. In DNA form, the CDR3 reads TGTGCCAGCTCACCCCGGACAGGGAACACCGGGGAGCTGTTTTTT. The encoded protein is CASSPRTGNTGELFF.

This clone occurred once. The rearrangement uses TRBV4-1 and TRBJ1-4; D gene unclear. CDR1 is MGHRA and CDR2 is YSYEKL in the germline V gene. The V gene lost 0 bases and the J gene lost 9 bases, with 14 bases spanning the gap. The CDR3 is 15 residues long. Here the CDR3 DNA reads TGCGCCAGCAGCCAAGAGTGGGCAATCCCCAAAAAACTGTTTTTT. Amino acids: CASSQEWAIPKKLFF.

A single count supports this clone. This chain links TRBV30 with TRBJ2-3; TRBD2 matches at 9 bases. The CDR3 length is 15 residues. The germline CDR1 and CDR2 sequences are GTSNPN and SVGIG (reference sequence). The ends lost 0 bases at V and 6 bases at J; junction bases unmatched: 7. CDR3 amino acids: CAWSVGGGGGDTQYF. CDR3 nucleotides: TGTGCCTGGAGTGTAGGCGGGGGGGGAGGTGATACGCAGTATTTT.

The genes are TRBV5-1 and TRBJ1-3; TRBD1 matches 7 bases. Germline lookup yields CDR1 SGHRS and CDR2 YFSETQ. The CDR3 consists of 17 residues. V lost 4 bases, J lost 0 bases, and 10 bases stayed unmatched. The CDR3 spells CASSARTGAYSGNTIYF. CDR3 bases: TGCGCCAGCAGCGCACGGACAGGTGCCTACTCTGGAAACACCATATATTTT. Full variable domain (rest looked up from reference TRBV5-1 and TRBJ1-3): KAGVTQTPRYLIKTRGQQVTLSCSPISGHRSVSWYQQTPGQGLQFLFEYFSETQRNKGNFPGRFSGRQFSNSRSEMNVSTLELGDSALYLCASSARTGAYSGNTIYFGEGSWLTVV.

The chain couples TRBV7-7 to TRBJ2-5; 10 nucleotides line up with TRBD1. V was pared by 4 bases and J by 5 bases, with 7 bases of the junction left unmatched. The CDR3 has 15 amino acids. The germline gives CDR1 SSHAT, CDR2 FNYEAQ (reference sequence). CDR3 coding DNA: TGTGCCAGCAGCTCAGCGCGGACAGGGGGGGAGACCCAGTACTTC. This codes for CASSSARTGGETQYF.

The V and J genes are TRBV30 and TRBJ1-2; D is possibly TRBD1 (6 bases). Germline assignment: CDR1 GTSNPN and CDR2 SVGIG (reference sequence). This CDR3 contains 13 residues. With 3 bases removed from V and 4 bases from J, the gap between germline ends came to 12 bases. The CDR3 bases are TGTGCCTGGAGGGACCGGACAGCCTATGGCTACACCTTC. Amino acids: CAWRDRTAYGYTF.

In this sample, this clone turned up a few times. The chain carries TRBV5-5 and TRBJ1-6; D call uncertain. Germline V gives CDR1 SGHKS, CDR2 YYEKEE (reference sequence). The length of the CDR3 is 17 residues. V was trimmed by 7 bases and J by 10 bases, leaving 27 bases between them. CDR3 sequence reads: CASPKHRTGMSISPLHF. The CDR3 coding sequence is TGTGCCAGCCCTAAGCATCGGACTGGCATGTCCATATCACCCCTCCACTTT.

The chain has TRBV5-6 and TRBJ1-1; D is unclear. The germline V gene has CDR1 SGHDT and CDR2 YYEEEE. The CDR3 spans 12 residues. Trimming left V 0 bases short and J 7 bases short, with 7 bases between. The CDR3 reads CASSLGRLEAFF. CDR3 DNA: TGTGCCAGCAGCTTGGGCAGGCTTGAAGCTTTCTTT.

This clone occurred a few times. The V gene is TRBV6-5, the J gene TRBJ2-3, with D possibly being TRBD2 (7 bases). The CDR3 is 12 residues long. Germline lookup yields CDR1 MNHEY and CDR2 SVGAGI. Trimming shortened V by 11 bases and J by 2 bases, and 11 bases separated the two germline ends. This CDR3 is CAARGATDTQYF. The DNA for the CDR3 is TGTGCCGCTCGGGGGGCCACAGATACGCAGTATTTT.

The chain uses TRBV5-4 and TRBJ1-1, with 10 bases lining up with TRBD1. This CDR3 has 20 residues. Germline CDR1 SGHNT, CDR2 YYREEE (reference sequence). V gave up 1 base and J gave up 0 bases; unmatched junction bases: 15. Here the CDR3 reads CASSLLGLGTGALLNTEAFF. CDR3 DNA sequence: TGTGCCAGCAGCTTGCTTGGCCTTGGGACAGGGGCCCTTTTGAACACTGAAGCTTTCTTT.

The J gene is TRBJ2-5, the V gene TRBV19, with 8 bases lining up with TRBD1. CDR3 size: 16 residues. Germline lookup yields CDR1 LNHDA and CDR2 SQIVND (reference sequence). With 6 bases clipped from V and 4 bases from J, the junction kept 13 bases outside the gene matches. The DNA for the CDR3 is TGTGCCAGTAGACCCTCCGGACAGGGAGGCATAGAGACCCAGTACTTC. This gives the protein CASRPSGQGGIETQYF.

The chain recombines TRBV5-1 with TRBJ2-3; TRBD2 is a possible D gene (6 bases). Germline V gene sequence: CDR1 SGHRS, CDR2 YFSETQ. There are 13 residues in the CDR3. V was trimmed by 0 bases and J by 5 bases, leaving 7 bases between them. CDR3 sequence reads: CASSLAGGDTQYF. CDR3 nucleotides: TGCGCCAGCAGCTTGGCCGGGGGAGATACGCAGTATTTT.

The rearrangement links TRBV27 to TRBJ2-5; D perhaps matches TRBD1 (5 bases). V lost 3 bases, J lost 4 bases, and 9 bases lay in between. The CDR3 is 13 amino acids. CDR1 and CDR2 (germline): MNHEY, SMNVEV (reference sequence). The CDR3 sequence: CASSFGARETQYF. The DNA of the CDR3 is TGTGCCAGCAGTTTTGGGGCGAGAGAGACCCAGTACTTC.

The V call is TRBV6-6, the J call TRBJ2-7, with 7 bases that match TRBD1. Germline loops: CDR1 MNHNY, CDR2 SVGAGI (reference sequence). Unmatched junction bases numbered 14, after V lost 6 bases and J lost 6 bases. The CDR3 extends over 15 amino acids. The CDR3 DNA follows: TGTGCCAGCAGAGATGGAGACAGGGCTGTTGGCGAGCAGTACTTC. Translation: CASRDGDRAVGEQYF.